The clone carrying this TCR beta chain was seen a few times. The antigen is not known. The missing CDR3 end, 3 residues past where the read stops, is filled in from the germline J gene. The data are from a study of T cell clonality in common variable immunodeficiency. Assay used: immunoSEQ multiplex PCR; TCRdb lists only in-frame clones, some missing. The data show 23,000 or so clones, none appearing only once, with about 9.2% held by the ten largest. Germline CDR1 and CDR2: GTSNPN and SVGIG (reference sequence). Trimming removed 1 base from V and 6 bases from J; junction bases left unmatched: 7. This CDR3 comprises 15 residues. Study results and caveats: In common variable immunodeficiency, TCR beta chains reportedly carried fewer deletions and N-nucleotide insertions.

The clonotype was recovered from a human donor with common variable immunodeficiency. The chain links TRBV30 to TRBJ2-2; 8 bases line up with TRBD1. Sequencing used peripheral blood mononuclear cells. The sequenced CDR3 bases are TGTGCCTGGAGTGGGAAACAGGGGGATGCCGGGGAG. The encoded protein is CAWSGKQGDAGE. The full CDR3 is CAWSGKQGDAGELFF.